By share, the clone carrying this T cell receptor (beta chain) counts as medium-sized. The sample comes from a study of control samples from healthy donors and cancer patients. This table comes from immunoSEQ multiplex PCR, and its TCRdb copy is limited to in-frame clones, with some not included. The data show 130,000 or so clones, roughly 91% seen once. CDR1 SGHAT and CDR2 FQNNGV come from the germline V gene. Trimming removed 1 base from V and 0 bases from J, with 9 bases in between. This CDR3 comprises 16 residues. V and J are TRBV11-2 and TRBJ2-2, with a tentative D call TRBD2 (5 bases). Sequences were obtained from PBMCs. The TCR originated in a man aged 45 to 65 with head and neck cancer. This CDR3 is CASSLVEVSNTGELFF. The CDR3 nucleotides read TGTGCCAGCAGCTTAGTGGAGGTCTCGAACACCGGGGAGCTGTTTTTT.